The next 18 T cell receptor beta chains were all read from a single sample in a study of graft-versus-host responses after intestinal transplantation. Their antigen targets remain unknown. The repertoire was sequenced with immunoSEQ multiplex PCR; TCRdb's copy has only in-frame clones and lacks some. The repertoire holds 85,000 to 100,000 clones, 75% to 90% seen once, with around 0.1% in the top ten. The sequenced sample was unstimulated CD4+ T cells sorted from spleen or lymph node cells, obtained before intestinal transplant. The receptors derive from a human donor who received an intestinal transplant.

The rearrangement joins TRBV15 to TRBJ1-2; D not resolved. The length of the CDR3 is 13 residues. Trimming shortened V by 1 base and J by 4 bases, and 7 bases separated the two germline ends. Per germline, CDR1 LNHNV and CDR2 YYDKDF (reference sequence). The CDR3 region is CATSRVGTYGYTF. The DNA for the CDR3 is TGTGCCACCAGCAGAGTGGGCACCTATGGCTACACCTTC.

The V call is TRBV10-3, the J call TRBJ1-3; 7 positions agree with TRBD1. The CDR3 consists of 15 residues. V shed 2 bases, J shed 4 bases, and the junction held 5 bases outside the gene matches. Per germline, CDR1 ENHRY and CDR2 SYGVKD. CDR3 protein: CAISETGVSGNTIYF. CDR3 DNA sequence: TGTGCCATCAGTGAGACAGGGGTTTCCGGAAACACCATATATTTT.

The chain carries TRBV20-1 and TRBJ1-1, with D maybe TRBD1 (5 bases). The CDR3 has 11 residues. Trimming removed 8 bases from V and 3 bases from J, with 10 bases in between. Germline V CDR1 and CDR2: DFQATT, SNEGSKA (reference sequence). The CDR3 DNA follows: TGCAGTCCCGGACATCACACTGAAGCTTTCTTT. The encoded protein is CSPGHHTEAFF.

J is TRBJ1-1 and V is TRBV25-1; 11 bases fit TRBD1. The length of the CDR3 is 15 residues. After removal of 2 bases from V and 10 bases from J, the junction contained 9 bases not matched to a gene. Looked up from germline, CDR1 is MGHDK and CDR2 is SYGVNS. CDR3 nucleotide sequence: TGTGCCAGCAGTGAACCAGGGTGGACAGGGGGCCGAGCTTTCTTT. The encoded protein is CASSEPGWTGGRAFF.

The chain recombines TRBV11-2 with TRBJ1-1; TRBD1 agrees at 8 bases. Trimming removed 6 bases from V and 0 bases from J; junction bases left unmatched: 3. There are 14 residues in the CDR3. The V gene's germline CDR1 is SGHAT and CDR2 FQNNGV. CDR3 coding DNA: TGTGCCAGCAGGGGACAGGCGCTGAACACTGAAGCTTTCTTT. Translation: CASRGQALNTEAFF.

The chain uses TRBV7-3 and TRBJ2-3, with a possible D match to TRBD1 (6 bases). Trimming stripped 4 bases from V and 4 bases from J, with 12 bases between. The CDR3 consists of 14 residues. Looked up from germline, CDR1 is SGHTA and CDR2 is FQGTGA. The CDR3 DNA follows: TGTGCCAGCAGCTCCCAGGGGCCAGCAGATACGCAGTATTTT. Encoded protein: CASSSQGPADTQYF. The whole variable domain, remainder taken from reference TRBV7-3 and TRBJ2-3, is GAGVSQTPSNKVTEKGKYVELRCDPISGHTALYWYRQSLGQGPEFLIYFQGTGAADDSGLPNDRFFAVRPEGSVSTLKIQRTERGDSAVYLCASSSQGPADTQYFGPGTRLTVL.

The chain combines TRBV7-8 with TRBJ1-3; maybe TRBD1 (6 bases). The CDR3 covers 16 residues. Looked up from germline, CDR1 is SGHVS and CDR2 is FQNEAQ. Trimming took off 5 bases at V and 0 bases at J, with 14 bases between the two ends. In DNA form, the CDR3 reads TGTGCCAGCAGCCCAACAGGGCTGTTCTCTGGAAACACCATATATTTT. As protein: CASSPTGLFSGNTIYF.

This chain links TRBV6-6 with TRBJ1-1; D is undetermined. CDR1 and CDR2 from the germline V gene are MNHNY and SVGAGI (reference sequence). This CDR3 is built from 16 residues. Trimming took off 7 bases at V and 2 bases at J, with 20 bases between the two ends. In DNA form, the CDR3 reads TGTGCCAGCAAAGAAGAGAGGGAAGTTGGAAACACTGAAGCTTTCTTT. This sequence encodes CASKEEREVGNTEAFF.

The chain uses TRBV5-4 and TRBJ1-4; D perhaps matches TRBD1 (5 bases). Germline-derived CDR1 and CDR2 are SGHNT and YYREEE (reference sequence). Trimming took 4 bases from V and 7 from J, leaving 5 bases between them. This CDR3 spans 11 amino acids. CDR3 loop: CASSRGEKLFF. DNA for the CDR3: TGTGCCAGCAGCAGGGGTGAAAAACTGTTTTTT.

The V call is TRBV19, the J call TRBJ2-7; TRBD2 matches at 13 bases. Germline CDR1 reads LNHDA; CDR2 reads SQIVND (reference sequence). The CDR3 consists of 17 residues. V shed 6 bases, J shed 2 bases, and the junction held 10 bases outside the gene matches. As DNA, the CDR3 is TGTGCCAGTAGCAAGGGCCCGGGACTAGCGGGAACCTACGAGCAGTACTTC. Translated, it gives CASSKGPGLAGTYEQYF.

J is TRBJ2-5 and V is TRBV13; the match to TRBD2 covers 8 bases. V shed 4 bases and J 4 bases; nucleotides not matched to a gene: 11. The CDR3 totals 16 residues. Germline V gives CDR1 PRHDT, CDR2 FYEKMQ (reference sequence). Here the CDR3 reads CASSSRRSGGGETQYF. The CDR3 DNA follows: TGTGCCAGCAGCTCCCGCCGAAGCGGGGGAGGAGAGACCCAGTACTTC.

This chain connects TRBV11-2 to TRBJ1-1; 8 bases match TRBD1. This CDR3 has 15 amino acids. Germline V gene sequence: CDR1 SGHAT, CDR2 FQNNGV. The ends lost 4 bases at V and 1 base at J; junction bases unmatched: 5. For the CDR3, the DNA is TGTGCCAGCAGCTCGCGGACAGGGCAGAACACTGAAGCTTTCTTT. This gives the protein CASSSRTGQNTEAFF. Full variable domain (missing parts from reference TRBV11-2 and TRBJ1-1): EAGVAQSPRYKIIEKRQSVAFWCNPISGHATLYWYQQILGQGPKLLIQFQNNGVVDDSQLPKDRFSAERLKGVDSTLKIQPAKLEDSAVYLCASSSRTGQNTEAFFGQGTRLTVV.

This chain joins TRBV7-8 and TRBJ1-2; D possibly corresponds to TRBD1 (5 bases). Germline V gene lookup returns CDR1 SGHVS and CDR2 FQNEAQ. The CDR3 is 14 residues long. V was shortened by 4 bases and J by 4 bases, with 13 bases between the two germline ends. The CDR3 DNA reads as TGTGCCAGCAGCTCGAAGGGGCTGGGCTATGGCTACACCTTC. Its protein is CASSSKGLGYGYTF.

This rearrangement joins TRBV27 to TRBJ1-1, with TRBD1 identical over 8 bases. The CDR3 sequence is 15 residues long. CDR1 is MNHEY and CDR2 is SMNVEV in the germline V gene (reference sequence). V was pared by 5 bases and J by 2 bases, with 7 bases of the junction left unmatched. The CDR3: CASSQGQVLNTEAFF. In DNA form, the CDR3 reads TGTGCCAGCAGTCAGGGACAGGTCCTAAACACTGAAGCTTTCTTT.

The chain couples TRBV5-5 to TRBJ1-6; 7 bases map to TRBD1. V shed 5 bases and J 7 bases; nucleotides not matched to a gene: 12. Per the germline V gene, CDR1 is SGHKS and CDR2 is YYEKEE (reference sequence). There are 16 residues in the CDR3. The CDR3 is CASRQEQGPGNSPLHF. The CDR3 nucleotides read TGTGCCAGCAGGCAAGAACAGGGGCCTGGGAATTCACCCCTCCACTTT. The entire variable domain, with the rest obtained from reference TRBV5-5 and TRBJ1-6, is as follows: DAGVTQSPTHLIKTRGQQVTLRCSPISGHKSVSWYQQVLGQGPQFIFQYYEKEERGRGNFPDRFSARQFPNYSSELNVNALLLGDSALYLCASRQEQGPGNSPLHFGNGTRLTVT.

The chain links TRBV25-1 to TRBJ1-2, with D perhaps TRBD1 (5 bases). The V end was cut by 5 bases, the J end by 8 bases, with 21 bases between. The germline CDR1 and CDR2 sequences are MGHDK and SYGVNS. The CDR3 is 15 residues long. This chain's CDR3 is CASSPTRQPLIGYTF. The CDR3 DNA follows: TGTGCCAGCAGTCCCACCAGACAGCCGCTAATAGGCTACACCTTC.

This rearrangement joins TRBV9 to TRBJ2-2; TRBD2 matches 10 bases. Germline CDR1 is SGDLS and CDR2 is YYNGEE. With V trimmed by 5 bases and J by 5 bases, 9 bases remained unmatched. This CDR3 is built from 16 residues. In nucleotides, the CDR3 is TGTGCCAGCAGTCCGAGCGGGGGGGCCGGAACCGGGGAGCTGTTTTTT. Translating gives CASSPSGGAGTGELFF.

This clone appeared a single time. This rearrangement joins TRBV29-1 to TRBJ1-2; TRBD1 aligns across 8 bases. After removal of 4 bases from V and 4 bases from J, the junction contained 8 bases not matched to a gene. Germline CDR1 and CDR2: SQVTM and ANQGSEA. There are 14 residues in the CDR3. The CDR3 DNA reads TGCAGCGTTGCCCCGCCGGACAGGGCCTATGGCTACACCTTC. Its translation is CSVAPPDRAYGYTF.